The sample holds many counts of the clone carrying this TCR beta chain. Its antigen remains unknown. This sample's time point: sample taken at primary tumor resection. The donor population consisted of more than 55 patients with untreated, early-stage non-small cell lung cancer. No cells were sorted before sequencing. The whole RNA sequenced was extracted from tumor, nontumor lung or frozen PBMC. The entry originates in a study of spatial heterogeneity in lung cancer. Study results and caveats: Counts that tracked tumor mutation counts were those of expanded intratumoral alpha and beta TCRs.

Each molecule of TCR cDNA was tagged with one unique molecular identifier. MiXCR, applied by TCRdb to the 5' RACE reads, yields one record per CDR3 protein. The sample has around 4,800 distinct CDR3 sequences, almost 8.5% seen once. Trimming took 2 bases from V and 7 from J, leaving 6 bases between them. CDR3 length equals 12 residues. Germline V lookup: CDR1 MDHEN, CDR2 SYDVKM. The sample was lung tumor tissue, taken at surgery. The receptor was derived from a male donor with early-stage non-small cell lung cancer. This chain joins TRBV28 and TRBJ2-1; D not resolved. This CDR3 reads CASSLTANEQFF. CDR3 bases: TGTGCCAGCAGTTTAACGGCAAATGAGCAGTTCTTC.